The 8 T cell receptor beta chains below were found in one sample sequenced in a study of PD-1 blockade in classical Hodgkin lymphoma. Each patient experienced a relapse that followed autologous stem cell transplantation, and brentuximab vedotin exposure varied. Using immunoSEQ multiplex PCR, the repertoire was profiled, and TCRdb retains in-frame clones only, with some absent. The sample has about 40,000 clones, around 78% seen once. The material was peripheral blood mononuclear cells (PBMCs), obtained at baseline. These receptors all come from a human donor with classical Hodgkin lymphoma.

This clone was counted many times. The chain couples TRBV5-1 to TRBJ2-3, with D unresolved. The CDR3 contains 16 residues. Germline V gene sequence: CDR1 SGHRS, CDR2 YFSETQ. The V and J ends lost 2 bases and 2 bases respectively, with 15 bases between them. The CDR3 region is CASSLRGSPFTDTQYF. CDR3 DNA: TGCGCCAGCAGCTTAAGAGGCTCACCGTTCACAGATACGCAGTATTTT.

The rearrangement links TRBV6-6 to TRBJ2-7; D might be TRBD1 or TRBD2, each matching 5 bases. Per germline, CDR1 MNHNY and CDR2 SVGAGI (reference sequence). The CDR3 sequence is 14 residues long. V lost 7 bases and J lost 2, with 15 bases in between. This CDR3 is CASNTGTIAYEQYF. CDR3 in DNA: TGTGCCAGCAACACCGGGACGATTGCCTACGAGCAGTACTTC.

As concerns this clone: This sequence may be a read error, since a much larger clone differs from it by one base. The rearrangement uses TRBV28 and TRBJ1-5; no definite D call. The CDR3 totals 11 residues. Looked up from germline, CDR1 is MDHEN and CDR2 is SYDVKM. V was pared by 4 bases and J by 6 bases, with 4 bases between. The CDR3 is CASSSAQPQHF. DNA of the CDR3: TGTGCCAGCAGTTCCGCTCAGCCCCAGCATTTT.

The V call is TRBV5-1, the J call TRBJ1-2; TRBD1 agrees at 8 bases. Germline V gene lookup returns CDR1 SGHRS and CDR2 YFSETQ. This CDR3 contains 14 residues. With V trimmed by 3 bases and J by 5 bases, 6 bases remained unmatched. The CDR3 DNA reads TGCGCCAGCAGCTCCCAGGGGGCATTGTATGGCTACACCTTC. This encodes CASSSQGALYGYTF.

The chain has TRBV28 and TRBJ1-2; no definite D call. V shed 1 base and J shed 4 bases, with 4 bases lying between them. The CDR3 covers 12 residues. In germline, CDR1 is MDHEN, CDR2 SYDVKM. CDR3 DNA sequence: TGTGCCAGCAGTTTATCCAGCTATGGCTACACCTTC. It codes for CASSLSSYGYTF.

The CDR3 protein is CASSALEGNEQFF. The CDR3 coding sequence is TGTGCCAGCAGTGCGCTAGAAGGCAATGAGCAGTTCTTC. The rearrangement uses TRBV2 and TRBJ2-1; no clear D. The germline V and J ends were trimmed by 4 bases and 6 bases, with 10 bases remaining between them. The germline V gene encodes CDR1 SNHLY and CDR2 FYNNEI. The CDR3 totals 13 residues.

This chain connects TRBV7-9 to TRBJ2-3; no firm D call. CDR3 size: 13 residues. Germline CDR1 is SEHNR and CDR2 is FQNEAQ (reference sequence). V was shortened by 10 bases and J by 1 base, with 12 bases between the two germline ends. CDR3 nucleotide sequence: TGTGCCACACGGAGTGTGGGCACAGATACGCAGTATTTT. It specifies CATRSVGTDTQYF.

This chain connects TRBV7-9 to TRBJ2-3; unclear D gene. CDR1 SEHNR and CDR2 FQNEAQ come from the germline V gene (reference sequence). Trimming removed 4 bases from V and 4 bases from J, with 3 bases in between. CDR3 size: 11 residues. The DNA for the CDR3 is TGTGCCAGCAGCTCTGCAGATACGCAGTATTTT. Residues: CASSSADTQYF.